These T cell receptor beta chains were read from a single sample in a study of post-analysis software for immune sequencing data. TCRdb reanalysed the PCR reads using MiXCR and keeps one entry per CDR3 protein. The table shows roughly 410,000 distinct CDR3 sequences, with around a third occurring only once. The sequencing input was blood. The source of these receptors is a girl aged 5-17 years with multiple sclerosis. CDR3s include the opening cysteine and the closing phenylalanine or tryptophan. A D gene is named only where the DNA matches it firmly. The size entry is marked missing in some rows and otherwise reads once, few, many or a size class.

TRBJ2-7 | TRBV2 | . | TRBD1 | CASSAQETGGSGQYF | TGTGCCAGCAGTGCCCAAGAGACAGGGGGGAGTGGGCAGTACTTC
TRBJ1-1 | TRBV11-1 | . | . | CASSQYPQGLNTEAFF | TGTGCCAGCAGCCAATATCCACAGGGACTGAACACTGAAGCTTTCTTT
TRBJ1-5 | TRBV3-1 | . | TRBD1 | CASSPGQGNQLQHF | TGTGCCAGCAGCCCCGGACAGGGGAATCAGCTCCAGCATTTT
TRBJ1-6 | TRBV28 | . | . | CASNGEPGTGSPLHF | TGTGCCAGCAATGGGGAGCCTGGAACTGGGTCACCCCTCCACTTT
TRBJ2-2 | TRBV5-1 | . | . | CASSLTPGAHTGELFF | TGCGCCAGCAGCTTGACGCCGGGGGCGCACACCGGGGAGCTGTTTTTT
TRBJ2-3 | TRBV7-9 | few | TRBD2 | CASSGFGGADADTQYF | TGTGCCAGCAGCGGATTCGGGGGGGCCGACGCAGATACGCAGTATTTT
TRBJ2-1 | TRBV7-9 | few | . | CASSPTGRGYNEQFF | TGTGCCAGCAGCCCGACAGGGAGGGGCTACAATGAGCAGTTCTTC
TRBJ1-6 | TRBV7-2 | . | . | CASSNRQALNSPLHF | TGTGCCAGCAGCAACCGACAGGCCCTTAACTCACCCCTCCACTTT
TRBJ2-3 | TRBV12-3/TRBV12-4 | few | TRBD2 | CASSLTSGADTQYF | TGTGCCAGCAGCTTAACTAGCGGGGCAGATACGCAGTATTTT
TRBJ2-3 | TRBV4-2 | . | . | CASSQDLGLTDTQYF | TGTGCCAGCAGCCAAGATTTGGGTCTCACAGATACGCAGTATTTT
TRBJ2-1 | TRBV27 | . | . | CASSLLQGNEQFF | TGTGCCAGCAGTTTACTACAGGGCAATGAGCAGTTCTTC
TRBJ2-3 | TRBV13 | . | TRBD1 | CASSLRPGTGTSLTDTQYF | TGTGCCAGCAGCCTTCGTCCCGGGACAGGCACCTCACTCACAGATACGCAGTATTTT
TRBJ1-1 | TRBV7-2 | few | . | CASSLPWRGGTEAFF | TGTGCCAGCAGCCTGCCTTGGAGGGGAGGTACTGAAGCTTTCTTT
TRBJ2-1 | TRBV12-3/TRBV12-4 | many | . | CASSLTDYNEQFF | TGTGCCAGCAGTCTGACAGACTACAATGAGCAGTTCTTC
TRBJ1-5 | TRBV4-1 | . | . | CASSQPAQGTPQHF | TGCGCCAGCAGCCAACCGGCACAGGGCACGCCCCAGCATTTT
TRBJ1-1 | TRBV6-1 | few | TRBD1 | CASTPGTGFMNTEAFF | TGTGCCAGCACCCCCGGGACAGGATTCATGAACACTGAAGCTTTCTTT
TRBJ2-5 | TRBV3-1 | few | . | CASSPLGFTGETQYF | TGTGCCAGCAGCCCCCTGGGATTTACGGGAGAGACCCAGTACTTC
TRBJ1-5 | TRBV30 | . | TRBD1 | CAWGSGQGANQPQHF | TGTGCCTGGGGTAGCGGACAGGGGGCCAATCAGCCCCAGCATTTT
TRBJ2-7 | TRBV10-3 | many | . | CAISESSYEQYF | TGTGCCATCAGTGAGTCCTCCTACGAGCAGTACTTC
TRBJ2-7 | TRBV7-2 | . | . | CASSPRGCEQYF | TGTGCCAGCAGCCCCCGGGGCTGCGAGCAGTACTTC
TRBJ2-1 | TRBV7-9 | . | . | CASSLAQGNEQFF | TGTGCCAGCAGCTTAGCCCAGGGTAATGAGCAGTTCTTC
TRBJ2-1 | TRBV10-1 | . | . | CAMRREAGSLNEQFF | TGCGCCATGCGGAGGGAGGCGGGAAGCCTCAATGAGCAGTTCTTC
TRBJ2-7 | TRBV5-1 | . | TRBD1 | CASSYTGVVSSYEQYF | TGCGCCAGCAGCTATACAGGGGTCGTGAGCTCCTACGAGCAGTACTTC
TRBJ1-4 | TRBV6-1 | . | . | CASSQPGRNEKLFF | TGTGCCAGCAGTCAACCCGGACGCAATGAAAAACTGTTTTTT
TRBJ2-7 | TRBV11-2 | . | . | CASSLSALLSSYEQYF | TGTGCCAGCAGTTTGTCGGCTCTGCTTAGCTCCTACGAGCAGTACTTC
TRBJ2-7 | TRBV7-6 | . | TRBD2 | CASGGHSGGSFYEQYF | TGTGCCAGCGGGGGGCATAGCGGGGGTTCCTTCTACGAGCAGTACTTC
TRBJ2-6 | TRBV2 | . | TRBD1 | CASRPGQGAGANVLTF | TGTGCCAGCAGACCGGGACAGGGTGCCGGGGCCAACGTCCTGACTTTC
TRBJ2-7 | TRBV6-5 | . | . | CASSYVGVNEQYF | TGTGCCAGCAGTTACGTCGGGGTAAATGAGCAGTACTTC
TRBJ1-4 | TRBV5-1 | . | . | CASSVEDGRNEKLFF | TGCGCCAGCAGCGTGGAGGACGGAAGAAATGAAAAACTGTTTTTT
TRBJ2-4 | TRBV7-9 | few | . | CASGGAEKAPNIQYF | TGTGCCTCCGGGGGCGCAGAGAAGGCCCCAAACATTCAGTACTTC
TRBJ2-5 | TRBV18 | . | TRBD1 | CASSPLGQGAFQETQYF | TGTGCCAGCTCACCTCTCGGACAGGGGGCCTTCCAAGAGACCCAGTACTTC
TRBJ2-1 | TRBV15 | few | . | CATRQGTYNEQFF | TGTGCCACCAGACAGGGTACCTACAATGAGCAGTTCTTC
TRBJ1-2 | TRBV3-1 | many | . | CASSQGNGGYTF | TGTGCCAGCAGCCAAGGTAACGGTGGCTACACCTTC
TRBJ2-5 | TRBV20-1 | . | TRBD2 | CSAGDKAGWYQETQYF | TGCAGTGCTGGTGATAAAGCGGGGTGGTACCAAGAGACCCAGTACTTC
TRBJ1-5 | TRBV12-3/TRBV12-4 | . | . | CASSPTVNQPQHF | TGTGCCAGCAGCCCCACCGTCAATCAGCCCCAGCATTTT
TRBJ2-7 | TRBV10-2 | . | TRBD2 | CASRWTSGYEQYF | TGCGCCAGCAGATGGACTAGCGGCTACGAGCAGTACTTC
TRBJ2-5 | TRBV9 | . | . | CASSGGASKETQYF | TGTGCCAGCAGCGGGGGGGCTTCCAAAGAGACCCAGTACTTC
TRBJ2-2 | TRBV7-9 | few | TRBD1 | CASSDRASIGTGELFF | TGTGCCAGCAGCGACAGGGCGTCAATTGGAACCGGGGAGCTGTTTTTT
TRBJ2-7 | TRBV6-6 | . | . | CASGYATRGAYEQYF | TGTGCCAGCGGTTACGCGACCCGTGGAGCCTACGAGCAGTACTTC
TRBJ2-7 | TRBV7-8 | . | . | CASSSHGPWEQYF | TGTGCCAGCAGCTCCCACGGCCCATGGGAGCAGTACTTC
TRBJ2-2 | TRBV4-2 | once | . | CASSQDPIPRLSTNTGELFF | TGTGCCAGCAGCCAAGATCCTATCCCGAGACTCAGTACGAACACCGGGGAGCTGTTTTTT
TRBJ1-4 | TRBV28 | few | TRBD1 | CASSATGSTNEKLFF | TGTGCCAGCAGTGCGACAGGGTCGACTAATGAAAAACTGTTTTTT
TRBJ2-5 | TRBV7-2 | . | TRBD2 | CASNPSGGARMETQYF | TGTGCCAGCAACCCTAGCGGGGGGGCCCGAATGGAGACCCAGTACTTC
TRBJ2-3 | TRBV6-2/TRBV6-3 | . | . | CASKFMSLPVGTDTQYF | TGTGCCAGCAAGTTTATGAGCCTTCCCGTCGGCACAGATACGCAGTATTTT
TRBJ2-5 | TRBV6-1 | . | TRBD2 | CASSEVGGGQETQYF | TGTGCCAGCAGTGAAGTGGGGGGGGGCCAAGAGACCCAGTACTTC
TRBJ2-7 | TRBV29-1 | . | . | CSASDYEQYF | TGCAGCGCCTCCGACTACGAGCAGTACTTC
TRBJ1-1 | TRBV29-1 | many | . | CSATGGAEAFF | TGCAGCGCCACGGGGGGGGCTGAAGCTTTCTTT
TRBJ2-3 | TRBV5-5 | . | . | CASSHWGSSPVDTQYF | TGTGCCAGCAGTCATTGGGGCAGTTCCCCAGTGGATACGCAGTATTTT
TRBJ2-3 | TRBV2 | . | . | CASSEGPLSAGADTQYF | TGTGCCAGCAGTGAAGGTCCTTTGTCAGCAGGGGCAGATACGCAGTATTTT
TRBJ1-3 | TRBV6-1 | few | . | CASSEAPRLRSGNTIYF | TGTGCCAGCAGTGAAGCCCCCCGACTCCGCTCTGGAAACACCATATATTTT
TRBJ2-7 | TRBV19 | few | TRBD2 | CASSMVTSGGREQYF | TGTGCCAGTAGTATGGTAACTAGCGGGGGCCGCGAGCAGTACTTC
TRBJ1-2 | TRBV7-2 | few | . | CASSLVAQGRDGYTF | TGTGCCAGCAGCTTAGTCGCCCAAGGGAGGGACGGCTACACCTTC
TRBJ2-7 | TRBV20-1 | . | . | CSARLMGIIYEQYF | TGCAGTGCCCGGTTAATGGGGATAATCTACGAGCAGTACTTC
TRBJ2-1 | TRBV5-6 | few | TRBD1 | CASSGQGEYNEQFF | TGTGCCAGCAGCGGACAGGGGGAATACAATGAGCAGTTCTTC
TRBJ2-3 | TRBV7-6 | few | . | CASSLSLGTDTQYF | TGTGCCAGCAGCTTATCCCTAGGCACAGATACGCAGTATTTT